This TCR beta chain stems from a study of blood T cell repertoires in COVID-19. Study-wide context: Collection of acute and convalescent COVID-19 samples took place in the United States, Italy and Spain. The cDNA or gDNA used as material had been derived from T cells, B-cell-depleted T cells, or PBMCs.

Sequencing was performed with immunoSEQ multiplex PCR; in TCRdb, only in-frame clones are kept and a portion is missing. This sample carries about 250,000 clones, 70% to 90% of them seen once, and the ten largest clones take more than 1.5%. Trimming stripped 0 bases from V and 8 bases from J, with 5 bases between. CDR3 size: 13 residues. Germline loops: CDR1 LNHDA, CDR2 SQIVND (reference sequence). The study recruited people aged about 18 to 95 years across around 24 US areas. Symptom resolution, clearance, or two negative PCRs marked donors in Cohort 3 as recovered. The TCR was taken from a man aged 40-50 years who had recovered from COVID-19. Sample: PBMCs or T cells enriched from blood (not recorded which). The chain uses TRBV19 and TRBJ1-6; D gene unclear. The CDR3 nucleotides are TGTGCCAGTAGTATAGACAGATATTCACCCCTCCACTTT. Translating gives CASSIDRYSPLHF.